A selection of T cell receptor beta chains follows, all from one sample in a study of blood T cell repertoires in COVID-19. Only in-frame clones appear in the TCRdb table, and some are missing; sequencing was by immunoSEQ multiplex PCR. The data show some 180,000 clones, around 76% seen once. The sample comprised peripheral blood. The receptors were gathered from a woman between 45 and 65 years old with active or convalescent COVID-19. The CDR3 runs from the conserved cysteine through the conserved F or W. A D gene is named only where the DNA matches it firmly. Expanded clones are given a class, and other clones once, few, many or no size at all.

clone_size d_call j_call cdr3_length v_call cdr3_nt cdr3_aa
. TRBD1 TRBJ1-4 14 TRBV18 TGTGCCAGCTCCCGGACCGACAGGGCTGAAAAACTGTTTTTT CASSRTDRAEKLFF
. TRBD1 TRBJ2-7 13 TRBV30 TGTGCCTGGGGGTGGGACAGGGGAGACGAGCAGTACTTC CAWGWDRGDEQYF
once TRBD2 TRBJ2-3 15 TRBV24-1 TGTGCCACCAGTGATCCCGGGACTAGCTCAGATACGCAGTATTTT CATSDPGTSSDTQYF
. TRBD2 TRBJ2-3 16 TRBV7-2 TGTGCCAGCAGCTTAGATCCTAGCGGGCAAGGACATACGCAGTATTTT CASSLDPSGQGHTQYF
. . TRBJ1-5 12 TRBV20-1 TGCAGTGCTAGTGCGGGGGACCAGCCCCAGCATTTT CSASAGDQPQHF
. . TRBJ2-3 22 TRBV7-3 TGTGCCAGCAGCTTAAGTGTCCCATATGATGGGTTCTCGTTCCGGGTCACAGATACGCAGTATTTT CASSLSVPYDGFSFRVTDTQYF
. . TRBJ1-2 14 TRBV2 TGTGCCAGGACGGACGGGGGGCGCGGCTATGGCTACACCTTC CARTDGGRGYGYTF
. . TRBJ1-4 12 TRBV29-1 TGCAGCGTTGGAAGTGGCCGAGAAAAACTGTTTTTT CSVGSGREKLFF
. TRBD1 TRBJ2-1 19 TRBV6-2/TRBV6-3 TGTGCCAGCAGTTACTACGGGACAGGGGGCGATTTCACCTACAATGAGCAGTTCTTC CASSYYGTGGDFTYNEQFF
. TRBD1 TRBJ1-2 14 TRBV5-1 TGCGCCAGCAGCTCCTGGACAGGGGGCCATGGCTACACCTTC CASSSWTGGHGYTF
. TRBD1 TRBJ2-1 15 TRBV4-1 TGCGCCAGCAGCCAAGCAAGGGGGCTTTACAATGAGCAGTTCTTC CASSQARGLYNEQFF
. . TRBJ2-5 14 TRBV11-2 TGTGCCAGCAGCTTAGCGGGTCCTCAAGAGACCCAGTACTTC CASSLAGPQETQYF
. TRBD2 TRBJ2-3 17 TRBV4-3 TGCGCCAGCAGCCAAGATAATAGCGGGGGCTTCACAGATACGCAGTATTTT CASSQDNSGGFTDTQYF
. TRBD1 TRBJ1-1 15 TRBV12-5 TGTGCTAGTGGTTTGGCCCGACAGGGTGCCGCTGAAGCTTTCTTT CASGLARQGAAEAFF
. TRBD1 TRBJ1-2 14 TRBV3-1/TRBV3-2 TGTGCCAGCAGCCATCCCACGACAGGGTCTGGCTACACCTTC CASSHPTTGSGYTF
few . TRBJ2-7 14 TRBV7-2 TGTGCCAGCAGCTGGGGGCCCGGATATTACGAGCAGTACTTC CASSWGPGYYEQYF
. TRBD2 TRBJ2-4 17 TRBV19 TGTGCCAGTAGTATAGATAACCTCGGCGGGGGCAAAAACATTCAGTACTTC CASSIDNLGGGKNIQYF
. . TRBJ2-1 13 TRBV18 TGTGCCAGCTCACCACTCCCCAACAATGAGCAGTTCTTC CASSPLPNNEQFF
. . TRBJ1-2 15 TRBV9 TGTGCCAGCAGCCTAAACGCGGGGCAAGGCTATGGCTACACCTTC CASSLNAGQGYGYTF
. TRBD2 TRBJ2-1 15 TRBV5-1 TGCGCCAGCAGCTTGGCGGGACTAGCCGGCCGGGAGCAGTTCTTC CASSLAGLAGREQFF
. TRBD2 TRBJ2-3 16 TRBV7-8 TGTGCCAGCAGCTTAGACCTAGCGGGGGATACAGATACGCAGTATTTT CASSLDLAGDTDTQYF
. . TRBJ1-2 14 TRBV19 TGTGCCAGTAGACCCGAGCCAGGGGTGAATGGCTACACCTTC CASRPEPGVNGYTF
. . TRBJ1-4 15 TRBV7-9 TGTGCCAGCAGCTCCTGGACAGCAACTAATGAAAAACTGTTTTTT CASSSWTATNEKLFF
. . TRBJ1-2 13 TRBV27 TGTGCCAGCAGCTTTAACCAGGCAAGTGGCTACACCTTC CASSFNQASGYTF
. TRBD1 TRBJ1-1 15 TRBV18 TGTGCCAGCTCACAACGGACAGGGAGGGACACTGAAGCTTTCTTT CASSQRTGRDTEAFF
few TRBD1 TRBJ1-6 15 TRBV14 TGTGCCAGCAGCCTGGGACAGGGCTTTAATTCACCCCTCCACTTT CASSLGQGFNSPLHF
. . TRBJ1-4 20 TRBV5-1 TGCGCCAGCAGCTTGGCCAAAATTCCGGACAGCCGCATCACAAATGAAAAACTGTTTTTT CASSLAKIPDSRITNEKLFF
. . TRBJ1-4 13 TRBV12-2 TGTGCAAGTCGCTTATTACTGGGGGGAAAACTGTTTTTT CASRLLLGGKLFF
. TRBD2 TRBJ2-5 17 TRBV11-2 TGTGCCAGCAGCTTGGGACTAGCGGGGGGGATAGGAGAGACCCAGTACTTC CASSLGLAGGIGETQYF
few . TRBJ1-1 15 TRBV5-8 TGTGCCAGCAGCCCGGGCTGGGGGGAGGACACTGAAGCTTTCTTT CASSPGWGEDTEAFF
. TRBD2 TRBJ2-1 15 TRBV20-1 TGCAGTGCTAGTTGGGGACTAGCGGGGAGTGATGAGCAGTTCTTC CSASWGLAGSDEQFF
. TRBD2 TRBJ2-7 12 TRBV3-1/TRBV3-2 TGTGCCAGCAGCCAGAACGGGGGGGAGCAGTACTTC CASSQNGGEQYF
. TRBD2 TRBJ2-1 15 TRBV4-2 TGTGCCAGCAGCCACGGACTAGCGGGGGTCAATGAGCAGTTCTTC CASSHGLAGVNEQFF
. . TRBJ1-4 11 TRBV29-1 TGCAGCGTTGAAGAAGCCGAAAAACTGTTTTTT CSVEEAEKLFF
. . TRBJ2-1 19 TRBV30 TGTGCCTGGAGTGTATTTAGCGGAGACTTCTCGGGATCCTACAATGAGCAGTTCTTC CAWSVFSGDFSGSYNEQFF
few . TRBJ2-1 14 TRBV5-1 TGCGCCAGCAGCTTGGTTCCCAGTTACAATGAGCAGTTCTTC CASSLVPSYNEQFF
few . TRBJ2-6 15 TRBV19 TGTGCCAGTAGTGGCATGTACTCTGGGGCCAACGTCCTGACTTTC CASSGMYSGANVLTF
few TRBD1 TRBJ1-1 16 TRBV9 TGTGCCAGCAGCGTCGGGGACAGGGGTCAAAAGACTGAAGCTTTCTTT CASSVGDRGQKTEAFF
. . TRBJ2-7 15 TRBV28 TGTGCCAGCAGCTTGGGCGTGTTGGAGGGCTACGAGCAGTACTTC CASSLGVLEGYEQYF
. TRBD1 TRBJ2-3 16 TRBV27 TGTGCCAGCAGTTTCCGCTTGACAGGGGGCACAGATACGCAGTATTTT CASSFRLTGGTDTQYF
. . TRBJ2-7 14 TRBV30 TGTGCCTGGAGTTTATCCCCCGTGGGGGGCGAGCAGTACTTC CAWSLSPVGGEQYF
. TRBD1 TRBJ2-3 14 TRBV2 TGTGCCAGCAGAATGACAGGGATCGCAGATACGCAGTATTTT CASRMTGIADTQYF
. . TRBJ1-4 15 TRBV18 TGTGCCAGCTCACCGTCACAGGGAAGAAATGAAAAACTGTTTTTT CASSPSQGRNEKLFF
. . TRBJ2-7 15 TRBV7-8 TGTGCCAGCAGCTTAGAGTTGTCAGGGCGCAACGAGCAGTACTTC CASSLELSGRNEQYF